This T cell receptor beta chain was sequenced during a study of T cells in localized non-small cell lung cancer. Study results and caveats: Elevated blood T cell density was associated with longer overall survival.

The sample holds a few counts of this clone. The target antigen is unknown. This CDR3 is built from 14 residues. The ends lost 10 bases at V and 3 bases at J; junction bases unmatched: 8. In germline, CDR1 is MNHNS, CDR2 SASEGT. Data came from immunoSEQ multiplex PCR; TCRdb stores just in-frame clones and leaves some out. This table has 30,000 to 45,000 clones, 80% to 90% appearing once. The chain couples TRBV6-1 to TRBJ1-3; 8 nucleotides match TRBD1. The origin of this receptor is a woman aged 35 to 69 with stage I lung adenocarcinoma. The sequenced sample was peripheral blood, obtained before any cancer treatment. CDR3 bases: TGTGCCATCAGGGGGCCTCTCGATGGAAACACCATATATTTT. Protein sequence: CAIRGPLDGNTIYF.